This is a list of T cell receptor beta chains from one sample in a study of blood T cell repertoires in COVID-19. Libraries were prepared by immunoSEQ multiplex PCR; TCRdb keeps only in-frame clonotypes and omits some of them. Seen here are some 700,000 clones, about 90% observed once, and the top ten hold under 0.3%. The sequenced sample consisted of peripheral blood. The receptor source for this set is a woman aged 18-29 years with acute or convalescent COVID-19. CDR3s include the opening cysteine and the closing phenylalanine or tryptophan. D genes are given only for firm matches. Rows may omit the clone size; those that give it use once, few, many or a size class.

clone_size	v_call	d_call	j_call	cdr3_nt	cdr3_aa
.	TRBV10-3	.	TRBJ2-7	TGTGCCAGCACAGGGTCTTTCAACGAGCAGTACTTC	CASTGSFNEQYF
.	TRBV27	.	TRBJ1-1	TGTGCCAGCGGGAGGGGGGGGAACACTGAAGCTTTCTTT	CASGRGGNTEAFF
few	TRBV11-3	.	TRBJ1-5	TGTGCCAGCAGCTTAAGAGGGCAGGGCGGGGCCAATCAGCCCCAGCATTTT	CASSLRGQGGANQPQHF
.	TRBV19	TRBD1	TRBJ2-7	TGTGCCAGTAGTACCCGGACAGGGAGTACGTTAAGAGGCCACGAGCAGTACTTC	CASSTRTGSTLRGHEQYF
.	TRBV2	TRBD1	TRBJ1-2	TGTGCCAGCAGTGAAGACCGGACAGGGGCCACCTATGGCTACACCTTC	CASSEDRTGATYGYTF
.	TRBV27	.	TRBJ1-2	TGTGCCAGCAGTCCGACAGGCCGTCCCTATGGCTACACCTTC	CASSPTGRPYGYTF
.	TRBV28	TRBD2	TRBJ2-3	TGTGCCAGCGGGGTTCTAGCGGGCATCACAGATACGCAGTATTTT	CASGVLAGITDTQYF
.	TRBV7-2	.	TRBJ1-1	TGTGCCAGCAGCTCCGGGACACTCCTCAACACTGAAGCTTTCTTT	CASSSGTLLNTEAFF
.	TRBV4-1	TRBD1	TRBJ1-2	TGCGCCAGCAGCCAATTACCGGGACAGGGAGGTGGCTACACCTTC	CASSQLPGQGGGYTF
.	TRBV10-3	TRBD2	TRBJ2-5	TGTGCCATCAGTGAAGTTAGCGGGGGGTACGAGACCCAGTACTTC	CAISEVSGGYETQYF
.	TRBV19	.	TRBJ1-2	TGTGCCAGTAGTATGCCGACAGAAAGATATGGCTACACCTTC	CASSMPTERYGYTF
once	TRBV5-4	TRBD1	TRBJ1-1	TGTGCCAGCAGCTGGCTGGGGCCGGGACAGGGGGCGCAAGCTTTCTTT	CASSWLGPGQGAQAFF
.	TRBV25-1	.	TRBJ1-1	TGTGCCAGCAGTGAATTAGGGGGAAACAAATACACTGAAGCTTTCTTT	CASSELGGNKYTEAFF
few	TRBV20-1	.	TRBJ2-1	TGCAGTGCTCATTTTGATGAGCAGTTCTTC	CSAHFDEQFF
.	TRBV9	TRBD1	TRBJ2-2	TGTGCCAGCAGCGTAGCGACAGGGGGCGCAGGCACCGGGGAGCTGTTTTTT	CASSVATGGAGTGELFF
.	TRBV3-1/TRBV3-2	TRBD1	TRBJ1-2	TGTGCCAGCAGCCGAGGACAGGGCGACTATGGCTACACCTTC	CASSRGQGDYGYTF
.	TRBV19	.	TRBJ1-5	TGTGCCAGTAGTATTTACAATCAGCCCCAGCATTTT	CASSIYNQPQHF
.	TRBV7-7	.	TRBJ2-7	TGTGCCAGCAGCTTAGTGGCCCGCCCGGACACTAACCTATCCTACGAGCAGTACTTC	CASSLVARPDTNLSYEQYF
.	TRBV5-1	.	TRBJ2-3	TGCGCCAGCAGCTTGGTACAAGGGGCTGGTACTGATACGCAGTATTTT	CASSLVQGAGTDTQYF
once	TRBV12-3/TRBV12-4	.	TRBJ2-5	TGTGCCAGCAGTTCCAGAGAGACCCAGTACTTC	CASSSRETQYF
.	TRBV11-2	TRBD1	TRBJ1-2	TGTGCCAGCAGCGCTTCGGGGGACAGGAGCGGCGGCTACACCTTC	CASSASGDRSGGYTF
.	TRBV20-1	.	TRBJ2-7	TGCGGAGGGGCGGAGTACGAGCAGTACTTC	CGGAEYEQYF
.	TRBV24-1	.	TRBJ2-2	TGTGCCACCACCACGCCAGGGGAAGGCGGGGAGCTGTTTTTT	CATTTPGEGGELFF
.	TRBV27	TRBD1	TRBJ1-2	TGTGCCAGCAGTTTAAATGCAGGGGGATGGCTCTATGGCTACACCTTC	CASSLNAGGWLYGYTF
.	TRBV30	.	TRBJ2-7	TGTGCCTGGAGGCAAAATCAGGGGCCCTTTCCTTCCTACGAGCAGTACTTC	CAWRQNQGPFPSYEQYF
few	TRBV28	TRBD1	TRBJ1-1	TGTGCCAGCAGTTCCCCGGGTGGGGACAGTACTGAAGCTTTCTTT	CASSSPGGDSTEAFF
.	TRBV29-1	.	TRBJ2-7	TGCAGCGTTGGTATTGGGGCAGGGGCCTACGAGCAGTACTTC	CSVGIGAGAYEQYF
.	TRBV10-3	.	TRBJ1-1	TGTGCCATCAGTCCCGGGACACCCACTGAAGCTTTCTTT	CAISPGTPTEAFF
.	TRBV11-3	TRBD1	TRBJ2-3	TGTGCCAGCAGCTCCGAGGGGACAGGTACAGATACGCAGTATTTT	CASSSEGTGTDTQYF
.	TRBV5-1	.	TRBJ1-6	TGCGCCAGCAGCTTGGTGCCAGATCCCTATAATTCACCCCTCCACTTT	CASSLVPDPYNSPLHF
.	TRBV21-1	.	TRBJ1-1	TGTGCCAGCAGCAAAGTAACGAACTGTAACACTGAAGCTTTCTTT	CASSKVTNCNTEAFF
.	TRBV5-5	.	TRBJ1-5	TGTGCCAGCAGCTTGGCCCAAGGGGCAGATAATCAGCCCCAGCATTTT	CASSLAQGADNQPQHF
.	TRBV5-5	TRBD1	TRBJ2-7	TGTGCCAGCGCTAAGAAGAGGGACAGGGGGATCTACGAGCAGTACTTC	CASAKKRDRGIYEQYF
.	TRBV7-2	TRBD2	TRBJ2-1	TGTGCCAGCAGCTTAGAACTAGCGGGGTACAATGAGCAGTTCTTC	CASSLELAGYNEQFF
.	TRBV28	.	TRBJ1-5	TGTGCCAGCATCGCGCGGAGTTACGACAATCAGCCCCAGCATTTT	CASIARSYDNQPQHF
.	TRBV7-9	TRBD1	TRBJ1-4	TGTGCCAGCAGCTTAGACAGGGGCGAGGGTTCTGAAAAACTGTTTTTT	CASSLDRGEGSEKLFF
.	TRBV11-2	.	TRBJ1-6	TGTGCCAGCAGCCTACGGACAGTTCTCGAAAATTCACCCCTCCACTTT	CASSLRTVLENSPLHF
once	TRBV7-2	.	TRBJ1-2	TGTGCCAGCAGCTTACGATGGGGGGGCAGCTACACCTTC	CASSLRWGGSYTF
.	TRBV24-1	.	TRBJ1-2	TGTGCCACCAGTGACAGTGAAACCTATGGCTACACCTTC	CATSDSETYGYTF
once	TRBV30	TRBD1	TRBJ2-6	TGTGCCTGGAGCGACGACAGGGGCTCTGGGGCCAACGTCCTGACTTTC	CAWSDDRGSGANVLTF
.	TRBV25-1	.	TRBJ1-4	TGTGCCAGCAGTGACCCAAACAGCCTTAATGAAAAACTGTTTTTT	CASSDPNSLNEKLFF
.	TRBV3-1/TRBV3-2	.	TRBJ1-2	TGTGCCAGCAGCCACCGGCAGGGCAACAATGGCTACACCTTC	CASSHRQGNNGYTF
.	TRBV4-2	.	TRBJ2-7	TGTGCCAGCAGCCATGACACAGGGCCGACGTCGAACGAGCAGTACTTC	CASSHDTGPTSNEQYF
.	TRBV7-2	.	TRBJ2-7	TGTGCCAGCAGCTTACCCGGGGTCACCTACGAGCAGTACTTC	CASSLPGVTYEQYF
.	TRBV6-5	TRBD1	TRBJ2-1	TGTGCCAGCAGGCCGGACAGGATGGCCAATGAGCAGTTCTTC	CASRPDRMANEQFF
.	TRBV12-5	.	TRBJ2-7	TGTGCTAGTGGTTATGCCCGGTACGAGCAGTACTTC	CASGYARYEQYF
.	TRBV2	.	TRBJ1-1	TGTGCCAGCAAGCCCCGGTCCAGGGCTAACACTGAAGCTTTCTTT	CASKPRSRANTEAFF
.	TRBV28	TRBD1	TRBJ2-7	TGTGCCAGCACCTCCCTCGGACAGGGTTACGAGCAGTACTTC	CASTSLGQGYEQYF
.	TRBV6-2/TRBV6-3	TRBD1	TRBJ1-3	TGTGCCAGCAGTTACTTGGACAGGGCGGGAAACACCATATATTTT	CASSYLDRAGNTIYF
.	TRBV24-1	.	TRBJ1-6	TGTGCCACCAGTCGGGGGAGGGGTTCACCCCTCCACTTT	CATSRGRGSPLHF
.	TRBV7-3	.	TRBJ1-5	TGTGCCAGCAGCCCAGACAGAAATCAGCCCCAGCATTTT	CASSPDRNQPQHF
few	TRBV18	.	TRBJ1-3	TGTGCCAGCTCAAACGAAGAACAGGGTTTCGCTGGAAACACCATATATTTT	CASSNEEQGFAGNTIYF
.	TRBV21-1	.	TRBJ1-2	TGTGCCAGCAGCGGCTCTCAAGGGGCAAAAGGCTACACCTTC	CASSGSQGAKGYTF
.	TRBV6-6	.	TRBJ2-1	TGTGCCAGCAGTTACGCGGTCACCTACAATGAGCAGTTCTTC	CASSYAVTYNEQFF
.	TRBV18	.	TRBJ1-6	TGTGCCAGCTCATCATCTACAGGGAGCAGTTCACCCCTCCACTTT	CASSSSTGSSSPLHF
.	TRBV6-5	.	TRBJ2-3	TGTGCCAGCAGTTACCTCGGAGGGGCCAGCACAGATACGCAGTATTTT	CASSYLGGASTDTQYF
.	TRBV6-5	.	TRBJ1-2	TGTGCCAGCAGTTACTCGTTGGGGGGGGCCCTAAGGGGCTACACCTTC	CASSYSLGGALRGYTF